This T cell receptor (beta chain) appears in the sequencing data of a study of beta chain features in type 1 diabetes. The trim removed 5 bases at V and 3 bases at J, leaving 2 bases unmatched. Germline loops: CDR1 GTSNPN, CDR2 SVGIG (reference sequence). This CDR3 spans 13 amino acids. In total, each donor contributed a single heparinised blood draw that averaged about 120 mL. This clone has ten or more counts. Its antigen is as yet unknown. Distinct nucleotide sequences in the sample also encode this CDR3. Study results and limitations: There were fewer insertions and more deletions at the VDJ junctions of type 1 diabetes patients. Shorter TCRB CDR3s, moderately but significantly so, were found in Type 1 diabetes patients in all four CD4+ subsets.

Every bit of the isolated RNA underwent reverse transcription, so sequencing read expressed TCRB transcripts. TCRdb's table, derived via immunoSEQ multiplex PCR, lists solely in-frame clones and lacks some. The sample carries approximately 150,000 clones, 10% to 15% recorded once. The origin of this receptor is a young man with type 1 diabetes. Material: central memory CD4+ T cells from blood. V is TRBV30 and J is TRBJ2-3; TRBD2 matches 10 bases. The CDR3 loop is CAWSAGGTDTQYF. The CDR3 DNA sequence: TGTGCCTGGTCAGCGGGGGGGACAGATACGCAGTATTTT.